These T cell receptor beta chains were read from a single sample in a study of beta chain features in type 1 diabetes. Produced via immunoSEQ multiplex PCR; TCRdb's table is partial and in-frame only. This sample has about 290,000 clones, with about 8% found just once. The sample taken for sequencing was central memory CD4+ T cells from blood. The receptors were gathered from a woman between 18 and 29 years old in good health. CDR3s include the opening cysteine and the closing phenylalanine or tryptophan. The D gene is left open where the match is weak. Clone size is shown for a subset of rows, as once, few, many or a class of expanded clone.

v_gene,abundance,d_gene,j_gene,CDR3aa,CDR3nt
TRBV5-6,few,NA,TRBJ2-5,CASSPFFSAEETQYF,TGTGCCAGCAGCCCATTCTTCAGCGCGGAGGAGACCCAGTACTTC
TRBV9,NA,NA,TRBJ2-6,CASSRSGANVLTF,TGTGCCAGCAGCCGCTCTGGGGCCAACGTCCTGACTTTC
TRBV27,NA,NA,TRBJ2-3,CASTSYTDTQYF,TGTGCCAGCACGTCCTACACAGATACGCAGTATTTT
TRBV25-1,NA,NA,TRBJ2-5,CASSGGIRETQYF,TGTGCCAGCAGTGGAGGGATAAGGGAGACCCAGTACTTC
TRBV7-2,NA,TRBD1,TRBJ1-2,CASSLDFTGQQAF,TGTGCCAGCAGCTTAGACTTCACGGGACAGCAAGCCTTC
TRBV21-1,NA,NA,TRBJ1-2,CASSNRPYGACGYTF,TGTGCCAGCAGCAATCGTCCCTACGGAGCTTGCGGCTACACCTTC
TRBV5-1,few,TRBD2,TRBJ2-1,CASSLGLAGADEQFF,TGCGCCAGCAGCTTGGGACTAGCGGGAGCTGATGAGCAGTTCTTC
TRBV5-4,few,TRBD1,TRBJ1-2,CASSLDRDRGYTF,TGTGCCAGCAGCTTAGACAGGGATCGAGGCTACACCTTC
TRBV5-1,once,NA,TRBJ2-3,CASSLAKLANRAGSTDTQYF,TGCGCCAGCAGCTTGGCCAAGTTGGCCAACAGGGCCGGCAGCACAGATACGCAGTATTTT
TRBV20-1,NA,NA,TRBJ2-1,CSASGYNEQFF,TGCAGTGCTAGCGGTTACAATGAGCAGTTCTTC
TRBV11-2,NA,NA,TRBJ1-3,CASSLGLNFLGNTIYF,TGTGCCAGCAGCTTAGGTCTCAACTTCTTAGGAAACACCATATATTTT
TRBV5-1,few,NA,TRBJ2-4,CASSLVAGAKNIQYF,TGCGCCAGCAGCTTGGTGGCAGGGGCCAAAAACATTCAGTACTTC
TRBV6-5,NA,NA,TRBJ2-3,CASSSSARVSTDTQYF,TGTGCCAGCAGTTCCTCCGCCAGGGTATCCACAGATACGCAGTATTTT
TRBV6-1,many,NA,TRBJ2-5,CASGDWGQETQYF,TGTGCCAGCGGGGACTGGGGACAAGAGACCCAGTACTTC
TRBV29-1,many,NA,TRBJ2-3,CSVATGTHSTDTQYF,TGCAGCGTTGCCACCGGGACACATAGCACAGATACGCAGTATTTT
TRBV7-9,many,NA,TRBJ2-1,CASSLAGQNNEQFF,TGTGCCAGCAGCCTAGCCGGGCAGAACAATGAGCAGTTCTTC
TRBV19,NA,NA,TRBJ2-6,CASSKGRDSGANVLTF,TGTGCCAGTAGTAAGGGACGGGACTCTGGGGCCAACGTCCTGACTTTC
TRBV5-1,few,NA,TRBJ2-5,CASSPTQETQYF,TGCGCCAGCAGCCCTACCCAAGAGACCCAGTACTTC
TRBV29-1,few,NA,TRBJ2-7,CSVVSESYEQYF,TGCAGCGTTGTGTCAGAGTCCTACGAGCAGTACTTC
TRBV9,NA,NA,TRBJ1-1,CASSVVTEAMNTEAFF,TGTGCCAGCAGCGTAGTTACCGAGGCAATGAACACTGAAGCTTTCTTT
TRBV29-1,few,TRBD2,TRBJ2-1,CSVGRYEQFF,TGCAGCGTCGGGAGGTATGAGCAGTTCTTC
TRBV2,few,NA,TRBJ1-3,CASSELGAGNTIYF,TGTGCCAGCAGTGAATTGGGGGCTGGAAACACCATATATTTT
TRBV7-9,few,NA,TRBJ2-2,CASSFDPEELFF,TGTGCCAGCAGCTTCGACCCGGAGGAGCTGTTTTTT
TRBV11-2,few,NA,TRBJ2-1,CASSPHGGGLNEQFF,TGTGCCAGCAGCCCCCACGGTGGGGGGCTTAATGAGCAGTTCTTC
TRBV4-3,NA,NA,TRBJ1-2,CASSQLGVTNYGYTF,TGCGCCAGCAGCCAATTGGGCGTTACTAACTATGGCTACACCTTC
TRBV5-1,few,NA,TRBJ1-1,CASSLESASEAFF,TGCGCCAGCAGCTTGGAGTCAGCCTCTGAAGCTTTCTTT
TRBV6-6,few,NA,TRBJ2-7,CASSGTYYEQYF,TGTGCCAGCAGCGGGACTTACTACGAGCAGTACTTC
TRBV9,many,NA,TRBJ2-3,CASSVEGWGTSTDTQYF,TGTGCCAGCAGCGTAGAAGGGTGGGGCACCAGCACAGATACGCAGTATTTT
TRBV11-2,NA,TRBD2,TRBJ2-3,CASSLTSGSTQYF,TGTGCCAGCAGCTTGACTAGCGGGTCTACGCAGTATTTT
TRBV7-9,NA,NA,TRBJ1-5,CASSSAGSNQPQHF,TGTGCCAGCAGCTCTGCCGGGAGCAATCAGCCCCAGCATTTT
TRBV28,many,NA,TRBJ2-3,CATIPGARDTQYF,TGTGCCACAATTCCGGGGGCAAGAGATACGCAGTATTTT
TRBV30,few,NA,TRBJ2-5,CAWSVLETQYF,TGTGCCTGGAGTGTATTGGAGACCCAGTACTTC
TRBV27,NA,TRBD1,TRBJ1-2,CASSRGFNYGYTF,TGTGCCAGCAGCAGGGGGTTTAACTATGGCTACACCTTC
TRBV11-2,NA,TRBD1,TRBJ2-1,CASSTRTGMDEQFF,TGTGCCAGCAGCACGCGGACAGGGATGGATGAGCAGTTCTTC
TRBV15,few,NA,TRBJ1-5,CATSREGGGNQPQHF,TGTGCCACCAGCAGAGAGGGGGGAGGTAATCAGCCCCAGCATTTT
TRBV28,few,TRBD1,TRBJ2-5,CASSKRQGWVETQYF,TGTGCCAGCAGTAAAAGACAGGGGTGGGTGGAGACCCAGTACTTC
TRBV4-3,NA,NA,TRBJ1-6,CASSQEWGTVGRALHF,TGCGCCAGCAGCCAAGAGTGGGGAACAGTGGGTAGGGCCCTCCACTTT
TRBV29-1,few,NA,TRBJ2-1,CSVSGYTYNEQFF,TGCAGCGTCTCGGGGTACACCTACAATGAGCAGTTCTTC
TRBV7-9,NA,TRBD1,TRBJ1-2,CASSLLRDRVRYGYTF,TGTGCCAGCAGCTTGCTCCGGGACAGGGTGAGGTATGGCTACACCTTC
TRBV29-1,many,TRBD2,TRBJ2-1,CSVWTSGRADEQFF,TGCAGCGTGTGGACTAGCGGGAGGGCCGATGAGCAGTTCTTC
TRBV14,many,TRBD1,TRBJ2-2,CASSQGQGITGELFF,TGTGCCAGCAGCCAGGGACAGGGAATCACCGGGGAGCTGTTTTTT
TRBV5-1,NA,NA,TRBJ1-2,CASSPDNRNYGYTF,TGCGCCAGCAGCCCAGACAACAGGAACTATGGCTACACCTTC
TRBV5-1,NA,NA,TRBJ2-5,CASTPQGGFQETQYF,TGCGCCAGCACCCCACAAGGGGGGTTCCAAGAGACCCAGTACTTC
TRBV5-1,many,NA,TRBJ2-2,CASRLPGLNTGELFF,TGCGCCAGCAGGTTACCAGGGTTGAACACCGGGGAGCTGTTTTTT
TRBV11-1,few,NA,TRBJ1-2,CASSLGMSDYGYTF,TGTGCCAGCAGCTTGGGGATGTCGGACTATGGCTACACCTTC
TRBV7-9,NA,NA,TRBJ2-1,CASSPGSSYYNEQFF,TGTGCCAGCAGCCCGGGGTCTTCCTACTACAATGAGCAGTTCTTC
TRBV4-1,few,NA,TRBJ1-1,CASSQVLGDRTEAFF,TGCGCCAGCAGCCAAGTCCTGGGGGATCGGACTGAAGCTTTCTTT
TRBV7-9,NA,NA,TRBJ2-6,CATGRGSGANVLTF,TGTGCCACCGGTAGGGGCTCTGGGGCCAACGTCCTGACTTTC
TRBV27,NA,NA,TRBJ2-2,CASSPRVGELFF,TGTGCCAGCAGTCCCCGGGTCGGGGAGCTGTTTTTT
TRBV11-3,few,NA,TRBJ2-5,CASSLRKETQYF,TGTGCCAGCAGCTTACGAAAGGAGACCCAGTACTTC
TRBV27,NA,NA,TRBJ1-2,CASSPSNRAYGYTF,TGTGCCAGCAGTCCCTCGAACCGGGCATATGGCTACACCTTC
TRBV7-9,few,NA,TRBJ2-5,CASSLSGRTKTQYF,TGTGCCAGCAGCTTATCTGGCAGGACGAAGACCCAGTACTTC